The 23 T cell receptor beta chains presented below share a single source sample, sequenced in a study of blood T cell repertoires in COVID-19 (dated by TCRdb to 2019 to 2021). The library was prepared using the immunoSEQ multiplex PCR assay. TCRdb retrieved this table from immuneACCESS and kept in-frame rearrangements only. Not all clones are present; in checked studies, unresolved V genes account for under half, and no reason is known for the remainder. This sample has fewer than 400,000 clones in its table, and approximately 86% of those were observed once. The ten largest clones capture approximately 9% of the sample. The sample was PBMCs or T cells enriched from blood (not recorded which). The receptors originated from a woman between 18 and 29 years old who had recovered from COVID-19.

This sequence joins TRBV11-2 and TRBJ1-5; 9 nucleotides agree with TRBD1. Germline values: CDR1 SGHAT, CDR2 FQNNGV. J lost 5 bases, V lost 4 bases, and 6 bases had no gene match. There are 15 residues in the CDR3. The CDR3 reads CASSSTGGRDQPQHF. The CDR3 DNA sequence: TGTGCCAGCAGCTCGACAGGGGGTAGGGATCAGCCCCAGCATTTT.

The chain employs TRBV7-8 and TRBJ1-2; a possible D gene is TRBD1 (5 bases). CDR1 and CDR2 from the germline V gene are SGHVS and FQNEAQ. Between the trimmed V and J ends, which lost 2 bases and 8 bases, there was a span of 18 bases. This CDR3 has 15 amino acids. The CDR3, as DNA: TGTGCCAGCAGCTTAAACGGGGGGATTAGAGGCGGCTACACCTTC. Translating it yields CASSLNGGIRGGYTF.

The gene calls are TRBV6-5 and TRBJ1-1, with TRBD1 matching over 7 bases. The CDR3 loop spans 14 amino acids. Trimming removed 6 bases from V and 1 base from J; junction bases left unmatched: 5. Germline-derived CDR1 and CDR2 are MNHEY and SVGAGI. This CDR3 is CASSWGQTNTEAFF. CDR3 in DNA: TGTGCCAGCAGCTGGGGACAGACGAACACTGAAGCTTTCTTT.

In this sample, this clone turned up once. The chain combines TRBV28 with TRBJ1-2; 9 bases are a match to TRBD1. This CDR3 spans 14 amino acids. CDR1 and CDR2 from the germline V gene are MDHEN and SYDVKM. After removal of 6 bases from V and 5 bases from J, the junction contained 7 bases not matched to a gene. CDR3 bases: TGTGCCAGCAGCAGATTGGGACAGGGATATGGCTACACCTTC. Amino acid sequence: CASSRLGQGYGYTF.

The chain has TRBV6-5 and TRBJ2-2, with D possibly being TRBD2 (6 bases). Germline V CDR1 and CDR2: MNHEY, SVGAGI. V dropped 2 bases and J dropped 1 base, with 8 bases sitting between them. The CDR3 spans 15 residues. Here the CDR3 DNA reads TGTGCCAGCAGTTACACCGGGAGGAACACCGGGGAGCTGTTTTTT. Protein sequence: CASSYTGRNTGELFF.

This rearrangement joins TRBV7-2 to TRBJ1-1; D remains ambiguous. The CDR3 is made up of 13 amino acids. Trimming removed 5 bases at V and 3 bases at J, with 10 bases between. CDR1 and CDR2 from the germline V gene are SGHTA and FQGNSA. CDR3 loop: CASSPPTDTEAFF. In DNA, the CDR3 is TGTGCCAGCAGCCCACCCACTGACACTGAAGCTTTCTTT.

In this sample, this clone turned up once. This chain uses TRBV3-1 (or the pseudogene TRBV3-2) with TRBJ2-5; 15 nucleotides line up with TRBD2. Germline CDR1 reads LGHDT; CDR2 reads YNNKEL (reference sequence). The CDR3 runs to 19 residues. V lost 1 base, J lost 4 bases, and 10 bases stayed unmatched. The CDR3 protein is CASSQGIPGLAGGAETQYF. In DNA, the CDR3 is TGTGCCAGCAGCCAAGGGATCCCTGGACTAGCGGGGGGGGCAGAGACCCAGTACTTC.

This chain connects TRBV7-3 to TRBJ2-2; 10 bases agree with TRBD2. V was clipped by 1 base and J by 1 base; unmatched bases: 6. CDR3 length equals 18 residues. The germline V gene encodes CDR1 SGHTA and CDR2 FQGTGA. The CDR3 coding sequence is TGTGCCAGCAGCTTAATAGCGGGGGGCCTCTTGAACACCGGGGAGCTGTTTTTT. Its translation is CASSLIAGGLLNTGELFF.

The chain has TRBV12-3 or TRBV12-4 and TRBJ1-1; maybe TRBD1 (6 bases). The CDR3 runs 11 residues. V was pared by 3 bases and J by 10 bases, with 9 bases between. The CDR3 DNA follows: TGTGCCAGCAGTTTTAGGGGGGGAGCTTTCTTT. Translation gives CASSFRGGAFF.

This clone was observed a few times. V and J are TRBV3-1 (or the pseudogene TRBV3-2) and TRBJ2-1, with D possibly being TRBD1 (6 bases). The V and J ends lost 1 base and 4 bases respectively, with 14 bases between them. CDR1 and CDR2 from the germline V gene are LGHDT and YNNKEL (reference sequence). CDR3 size: 16 residues. In DNA form, the CDR3 reads TGTGCCAGCAGCCAAGTGTACAGGGTCCGGTACAATGAGCAGTTCTTC. Translation gives CASSQVYRVRYNEQFF.

V is TRBV5-1 and J is TRBJ1-2; D might be TRBD1 (5 bases). Trimming shortened V by 3 bases and J by 8 bases, and 23 bases separated the two germline ends. Germline assignment: CDR1 SGHRS and CDR2 YFSETQ. This CDR3 region has 16 residues. CDR3 DNA: TGCGCCAGCAGCTCTAGTCCGCAGGGTTTAACCTACGGCTACACCTTC. Amino acid sequence: CASSSSPQGLTYGYTF. The full variable domain, in which reference TRBV5-1 and TRBJ1-2 provide the parts outside the CDR3, is KAGVTQTPRYLIKTRGQQVTLSCSPISGHRSVSWYQQTPGQGLQFLFEYFSETQRNKGNFPGRFSGRQFSNSRSEMNVSTLELGDSALYLCASSSSPQGLTYGYTFGSGTRLTVV.

This clone appeared a few times. This chain joins TRBV29-1 and TRBJ2-1; 11 bases match TRBD2. This CDR3 contains 17 residues. V lost 3 bases and J lost 4; bases outside the gene matches: 11. Germline CDR1 reads SQVTM; CDR2 reads ANQGSEA. The CDR3 protein is CSVDRLAGKTGYNEQFF. The CDR3 nucleotides read TGCAGCGTTGATAGACTAGCGGGAAAGACGGGATACAATGAGCAGTTCTTC.

The chain combines TRBV4-2 with TRBJ2-6; 10 bases are a match to TRBD1. Germline V gives CDR1 LGHNA, CDR2 YNFKEQ. The CDR3 runs 18 residues. Trimming took 2 bases from V and 0 from J; bases not matched to a gene: 4. The CDR3 coding sequence is TGTGCCAGCAGCCAAAGGACAGGGGGTTCCTCTGGGGCCAACGTCCTGACTTTC. Protein sequence: CASSQRTGGSSGANVLTF.

The chain links TRBV20-1 to TRBJ2-3; 7 positions agree with TRBD1. In germline, CDR1 is DFQATT, CDR2 SNEGSKA (reference sequence). J lost 0 bases, V lost 3 bases, and 3 bases had no gene match. CDR3 size: 14 residues. In DNA, the CDR3 is TGCAGTGCTAGTCAGGGACAGAGCACAGATACGCAGTATTTT. Residues: CSASQGQSTDTQYF.

The gene calls are TRBV3-1 (or the pseudogene TRBV3-2) and TRBJ2-7; 8 bases fit TRBD2. Trimming removed 3 bases from V and 1 base from J; junction bases left unmatched: 8. Germline V gives CDR1 LGHDT, CDR2 YNNKEL (reference sequence). The CDR3 extends over 16 amino acids. The CDR3 spells CASSHTATSASYEQYF. In DNA, the CDR3 is TGTGCCAGCAGCCACACTGCGACTAGCGCGTCCTACGAGCAGTACTTC.

The V and J genes are TRBV4-3 and TRBJ2-3; 11 nucleotides line up with TRBD2. With V trimmed by 3 bases and J by 5 bases, 7 bases remained unmatched. This CDR3 is built from 16 residues. The germline CDR1 and CDR2 sequences are LGHNA and YSLEER. The CDR3 sequence is CASSHALAGGGDTQYF. DNA of the CDR3: TGCGCCAGCAGCCACGCGCTAGCGGGGGGTGGAGATACGCAGTATTTT.

This clone is a singleton in its sample. CDR3 sequence (DNA): TGTGCCAGTAGAAGGACTCGGTTGAACACCGGGGAGCTGTTTTTT. Translation: CASRRTRLNTGELFF. The chain recombines TRBV19 with TRBJ2-2; weak D call: TRBD2 (5 bases). Germline CDR1 and CDR2: LNHDA and SQIVND (reference sequence). V was clipped by 6 bases and J by 1 base, with 12 bases between them. This CDR3 is 15 amino acids long.

This chain links TRBV3-1 (or the pseudogene TRBV3-2) with TRBJ2-7; the match to TRBD2 covers 12 bases. The CDR3 runs 18 residues. The germline V gene has CDR1 LGHDT and CDR2 YNNKEL (reference sequence). With V trimmed by 0 bases and J by 4 bases, 10 bases remained unmatched. The CDR3 bases are TGTGCCAGCAGCCAAGAGCCGCTAGCGGGGGGGCCAGGGTACGAGCAGTACTTC. It encodes CASSQEPLAGGPGYEQYF.

V gene TRBV7-2 combines with J gene TRBJ2-2, with D possibly being TRBD1 (5 bases). The CDR3 loop spans 19 amino acids. V lost 2 bases, J lost 1 base, and 20 bases lay in between. Looked up from germline, CDR1 is SGHTA and CDR2 is FQGNSA. The chain's CDR3 is CASSLIGHFSSLNTGELFF. The DNA for the CDR3 is TGTGCCAGCAGCTTAATCGGACATTTTTCGAGCTTGAACACCGGGGAGCTGTTTTTT.

This clone has only a few counts. V gene TRBV7-6 combines with J gene TRBJ1-4; D unclear. The CDR3 has 14 residues. Germline lookup yields CDR1 SGHVS and CDR2 FNYEAQ. V was cut by 2 bases and J by 7 bases, with 11 bases left in between. Written as DNA, the CDR3 is TGTGCCAGCAGCTTATTACAGAACGGTGAAAAACTGTTTTTT. Protein product: CASSLLQNGEKLFF.

The chain is built from TRBV4-3 and TRBJ2-5; 7 bases line up with TRBD2. The CDR3 is 13 residues long. Trimming at V came to 0 bases and at J to 5 bases, leaving 0 bases not matched to a gene. Germline CDR1 is LGHNA and CDR2 is YSLEER. CDR3 residues: CASSQELAETQYF. The DNA of the CDR3 is TGCGCCAGCAGCCAAGAACTAGCGGAGACCCAGTACTTC.

The chain carries TRBV6-1 and TRBJ1-2, with 9 nucleotides matching TRBD1. Germline V gene lookup returns CDR1 MNHNS and CDR2 SASEGT. This CDR3 contains 15 residues. Unmatched junction bases numbered 9, after V lost 2 bases and J lost 8 bases. Here the CDR3 DNA reads TGTGCCAGCAGTGAACCCCGGGACAGGGTAGGAGGCTACACCTTC. It translates to CASSEPRDRVGGYTF.

The chain joins TRBV6-5 to TRBJ1-2; D call uncertain. The CDR3 is 14 amino acids. V lost 0 bases, J lost 0 bases, and 5 bases lay in between. The germline CDR1 and CDR2 sequences are MNHEY and SVGAGI. CDR3 nucleotide sequence: TGTGCCAGCAGTTACTCGAGGACTAACTATGGCTACACCTTC. Its translation is CASSYSRTNYGYTF.